Listed below are T cell receptor beta chains from one sample, sequenced in a study of technical replicates of blood from a few donors. Only in-frame clones appear in the TCRdb table, and some are missing; sequencing was by immunoSEQ multiplex PCR. The data hold over 70,000 clones, with 96% observed a single time. The sample consisted of T cells isolated from PBMCs. The receptors derive from a human donor in good health. Both conserved end residues are part of each CDR3. The D gene is left open where the match is weak. Clone size is shown for a subset of rows, as once, few, many or a class of expanded clone.

DNA: TGCAGTGTGGGACAGTGGCAGCCCCAGCATTTT
CDR3: CSVGQWQPQHF
D: TRBD1
V: TRBV20-1
J: TRBJ1-5
size: NA

DNA: TGCAGCGTTGGGGGACAGGGAGGAGATACGCAGTATTTT
CDR3: CSVGGQGGDTQYF
D: TRBD1
V: TRBV29-1
J: TRBJ2-3
size: once

DNA: TGTGCCAGCTCACGCGGACACCAGAACACTGAAGCTTTCTTT
CDR3: CASSRGHQNTEAFF
D: NA
V: TRBV18
J: TRBJ1-1
size: NA

DNA: TGCAGCGTTGAATTGTCAGGGCCCTCCCGCACAGATACGCAGTATTTT
CDR3: CSVELSGPSRTDTQYF
D: NA
V: TRBV29-1
J: TRBJ2-3
size: NA

DNA: TGCGCCAGCAGCCAAGGGGTCTTGGGCATGAACACTGAAGCTTTCTTT
CDR3: CASSQGVLGMNTEAFF
D: NA
V: TRBV4-1
J: TRBJ1-1
size: NA

DNA: TGTGCCAGCAGCTTAGGGGGCTCCAGATTAATGGGGCAGTACTTC
CDR3: CASSLGGSRLMGQYF
D: NA
V: TRBV7-9
J: TRBJ2-7
size: NA

DNA: TGCAGCGTCGTGGGGGGACAGACCTCCTACGAGCAGTACTTC
CDR3: CSVVGGQTSYEQYF
D: NA
V: TRBV29-1
J: TRBJ2-7
size: NA

DNA: TGTGCCAGCAGCTCGGACCCAGGGGGTGGAGAGACCCAGTACTTC
CDR3: CASSSDPGGGETQYF
D: TRBD1
V: TRBV5-4
J: TRBJ2-5
size: NA

DNA: TGCGCCAGCAGCTTAGACAGCCTAGGAAACACCATATATTTT
CDR3: CASSLDSLGNTIYF
D: NA
V: TRBV5-1
J: TRBJ1-3
size: NA

DNA: TGCGCCAGCAGCTGGACAGGCATCCCGCAAGAGACCCAGTACTTC
CDR3: CASSWTGIPQETQYF
D: TRBD1
V: TRBV5-1
J: TRBJ2-5
size: NA

DNA: TGTGCCAGCAGCCCGACTAGCTTTGGTGAGACCCAGTACTTC
CDR3: CASSPTSFGETQYF
D: TRBD2
V: TRBV7-3
J: TRBJ2-5
size: NA

DNA: TGTGCCATCAGTGAGTCGACTGACTACAATGAGCAGTTCTTC
CDR3: CAISESTDYNEQFF
D: NA
V: TRBV10-3
J: TRBJ2-1
size: NA

DNA: TGTGCCAGCGGTTTTCGCCAGGCCTGCGAGCAGTACTTC
CDR3: CASGFRQACEQYF
D: NA
V: TRBV9
J: TRBJ2-7
size: NA

DNA: TGTGCCAGCACCCGGGGACAGGGAAACTATGGCTACACCTTC
CDR3: CASTRGQGNYGYTF
D: TRBD1
V: TRBV6-5
J: TRBJ1-2
size: NA

DNA: TGTGCCAGCAGCCAAGATGGGCTAGCGGGCTTCACAGATACGCAGTATTTT
CDR3: CASSQDGLAGFTDTQYF
D: TRBD2
V: TRBV14
J: TRBJ2-3
size: NA

DNA: TGTGCCAGCATTCTCGGACTAGCGGGGGCCTACGAGCAGTACTTC
CDR3: CASILGLAGAYEQYF
D: TRBD2
V: TRBV2
J: TRBJ2-7
size: NA

DNA: TGTGCCAGTAGTACGACAGGGGTTTCCTACGAGCAGTACTTC
CDR3: CASSTTGVSYEQYF
D: TRBD1
V: TRBV19
J: TRBJ2-7
size: NA

DNA: TGTGCCAGCAGAGTTTGGCGGGAGGCGGGCAATGAGCAGTTCTTC
CDR3: CASRVWREAGNEQFF
D: TRBD2
V: TRBV27
J: TRBJ2-1
size: NA

DNA: TGTGCCATCAGTCTAGAAACTATTAACTATGGCTACACCTTC
CDR3: CAISLETINYGYTF
D: NA
V: TRBV10-3
J: TRBJ1-2
size: NA

DNA: TGTGCCAGCAGTTTCGACAGGGCGGCCACCGGGGAGCTGTTTTTT
CDR3: CASSFDRAATGELFF
D: TRBD1
V: TRBV6-5
J: TRBJ2-2
size: NA

DNA: TGTGCCAGCAGTGACCCCCCTCAGCGGGGGATATATGAGCAGTTCTTC
CDR3: CASSDPPQRGIYEQFF
D: TRBD2
V: TRBV6-1
J: TRBJ2-1
size: NA

DNA: TGTGCCAGCAGCTGGAGCGGGACAGGAGATACGCAGTATTTT
CDR3: CASSWSGTGDTQYF
D: NA
V: TRBV13
J: TRBJ2-3
size: NA